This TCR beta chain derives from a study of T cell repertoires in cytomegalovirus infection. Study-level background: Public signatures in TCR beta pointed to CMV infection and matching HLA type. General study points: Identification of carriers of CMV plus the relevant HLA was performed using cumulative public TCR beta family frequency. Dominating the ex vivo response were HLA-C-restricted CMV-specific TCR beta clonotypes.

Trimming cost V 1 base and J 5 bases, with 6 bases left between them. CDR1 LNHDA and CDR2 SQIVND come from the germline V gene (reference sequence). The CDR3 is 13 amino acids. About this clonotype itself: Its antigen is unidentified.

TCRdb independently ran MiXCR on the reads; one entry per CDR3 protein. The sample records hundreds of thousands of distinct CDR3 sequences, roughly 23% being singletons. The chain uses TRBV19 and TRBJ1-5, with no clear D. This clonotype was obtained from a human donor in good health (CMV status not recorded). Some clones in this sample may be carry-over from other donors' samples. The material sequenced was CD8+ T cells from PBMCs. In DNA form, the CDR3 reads TGTGCCAGTAGTATAGGGCGAGATCAGCCCCAGCATTTT. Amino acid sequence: CASSIGRDQPQHF.